This T cell receptor beta chain was obtained from a study of cytomegalovirus exposure and HLA in healthy donors. To note about this clone: Its antigen is still unknown.

CDR3 size: 15 residues. CDR1 SGHNT and CDR2 YYREEE come from the germline V gene (reference sequence). The V and J ends lost 4 bases and 6 bases, in that order; junction bases with no gene match: 10. Study-wide results and limits: As confirmed in vitro, three CMV-associated chains were specific for CMV antigens.

60 Vbeta and 13 Jbeta primers were used in PCR. Using immunoSEQ multiplex PCR, the repertoire was profiled, and TCRdb retains in-frame clones only, with some absent. This sample has about 160,000 clones, with approximately 80% found just once. This chain connects TRBV5-4 to TRBJ1-2; TRBD1 aligns across 9 bases. Source material: PBMCs. This clonotype was obtained from a woman in her twenties or thirties in good health and CMV-seropositive. CDR3 sequence: CASSQQRTGENGYTF. CDR3 nucleotides: TGTGCCAGCAGCCAGCAAAGGACAGGGGAAAATGGCTACACCTTC.